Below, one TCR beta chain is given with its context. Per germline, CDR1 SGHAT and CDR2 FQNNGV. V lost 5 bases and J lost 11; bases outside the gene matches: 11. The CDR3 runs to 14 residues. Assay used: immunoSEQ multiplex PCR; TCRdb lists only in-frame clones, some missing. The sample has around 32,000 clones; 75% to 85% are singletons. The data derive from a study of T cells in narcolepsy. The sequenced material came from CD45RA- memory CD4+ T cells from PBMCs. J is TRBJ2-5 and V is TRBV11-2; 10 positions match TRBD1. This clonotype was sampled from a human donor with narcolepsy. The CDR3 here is CASSNRDRGLKQYF. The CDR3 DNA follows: TGTGCCAGCAGCAACCGGGACAGGGGCCTCAAGCAGTACTTC.